These T cell receptor beta chains were read from a single sample in a study of T cell repertoires in cytomegalovirus infection. One entry per CDR3 protein, called by TCRdb with MiXCR from the reads. The data hold roughly 230,000 distinct CDR3 sequences, with approximately 24% observed a single time. Material for sequencing was CD8+ T cells from PBMCs. These receptor sequences come from a human donor in good health (CMV status not recorded). Some clones in this sample may be carry-over from other donors' samples. The CDR3 runs from the conserved cysteine through the conserved F or W. D genes are given only for firm matches. The listing skips clone size in some rows; elsewhere it reads once, few, many or a size class.

j_call,d_call,clone_size,v_call,cdr3_nt,cdr3_aa
TRBJ2-1,TRBD1,.,TRBV9,TGTGCCAGCAGCGAGGGACCCAGGGGGGAGCAGTTCTTC,CASSEGPRGEQFF
TRBJ2-7,TRBD1,.,TRBV5-1,TGCGCCAGCAGCTTGGCCGGGACAGGGGATTCTAGGCCCTACGAGCAGTACTTC,CASSLAGTGDSRPYEQYF
TRBJ1-5,TRBD1,many,TRBV7-6,TGTGCCAGCAGCGTGGGCAGTGACAGGGATCAGCCCCAGCATTTT,CASSVGSDRDQPQHF
TRBJ1-2,.,.,TRBV7-9,TGTGCCAGCAGTGACCTCTTTACAAGGGGGGGCTACACCTTC,CASSDLFTRGGYTF
TRBJ2-7,TRBD1,many,TRBV7-8,TGTGCCAGCAGCTCGGGACAGGGTATCTCCTACGAGCAGTACTTC,CASSSGQGISYEQYF
TRBJ2-1,.,.,TRBV7-9,TGTGCCAGCAGCTCAAGCAATGAGCAGTTCTTC,CASSSSNEQFF
TRBJ2-7,.,many,TRBV28,TGTGCCAGCAGTTTATTGGCGAGGTTTTCCTACGAGCAGTACTTC,CASSLLARFSYEQYF
TRBJ2-7,.,few,TRBV24-1,TGTGCCACCAGTGACCCCATCGGATGGGGAGCCTACGAGCAGTACTTC,CATSDPIGWGAYEQYF
TRBJ2-7,.,few,TRBV5-5,TGTGCCAGCAGCTTTGGGAGAGGGGGTTACTCCTACGAGCAGTACTTC,CASSFGRGGYSYEQYF
TRBJ2-7,.,many,TRBV5-1,TGCGCCAGCAGCTTAACCGGCTACGAGCAGTACTTC,CASSLTGYEQYF
TRBJ2-2,.,few,TRBV6-6,TGTGCCAGCAGTTACTCGGACAACACCGGGGAGCTGTTTTTT,CASSYSDNTGELFF
TRBJ2-1,.,few,TRBV12-3/TRBV12-4,TGTGCCAGCAGTTTAGCAGACAATGAGCAGTTCTTC,CASSLADNEQFF
TRBJ1-2,TRBD1,many,TRBV7-2,TGTGCCAGCAGCCCCCGCACAGGGGTCCTAGATGGCTACACCTTC,CASSPRTGVLDGYTF
TRBJ1-2,TRBD1,.,TRBV29-1,TGCAGCGCCTGGACAGGAAGTAACTATGGCTACACCTTC,CSAWTGSNYGYTF
TRBJ2-3,.,.,TRBV20-1,TGCAGTGCTGAGCGGCTTTCTGAAGATACGCAGTATTTT,CSAERLSEDTQYF
TRBJ2-5,.,.,TRBV4-1,TGCGCCAGCAGCCAAGGATGGGATGGGGGCGGAGGAGAGACCCAGTACTTC,CASSQGWDGGGGETQYF
TRBJ2-1,TRBD1,many,TRBV19,TGTGCCAGTAGTCCGGGACAGGGAGTCTACAATGAGCAGTTCTTC,CASSPGQGVYNEQFF
TRBJ1-5,.,.,TRBV7-9,TGTGCCAGCAGCCAGGACGGAAGCAATCAGCCCCAGCATTTT,CASSQDGSNQPQHF
TRBJ2-7,.,.,TRBV2,TGTGCCAGCAGTGTAGGCAGAAACTACGAGCAGTACTTC,CASSVGRNYEQYF
TRBJ1-1,.,many,TRBV2,TGTGCCAGCAGTGAGAGGACGGTCACTGAAGCTTTCTTT,CASSERTVTEAFF
TRBJ2-5,.,.,TRBV29-1,TGCAGCGTTGAGCGGTCAGGGGAGTACCAAGAGACCCAGTACTTC,CSVERSGEYQETQYF
TRBJ2-7,.,.,TRBV2,TGTGCCAGCAGTGAACCGGGGCTTTACGAGCAGTACTTC,CASSEPGLYEQYF